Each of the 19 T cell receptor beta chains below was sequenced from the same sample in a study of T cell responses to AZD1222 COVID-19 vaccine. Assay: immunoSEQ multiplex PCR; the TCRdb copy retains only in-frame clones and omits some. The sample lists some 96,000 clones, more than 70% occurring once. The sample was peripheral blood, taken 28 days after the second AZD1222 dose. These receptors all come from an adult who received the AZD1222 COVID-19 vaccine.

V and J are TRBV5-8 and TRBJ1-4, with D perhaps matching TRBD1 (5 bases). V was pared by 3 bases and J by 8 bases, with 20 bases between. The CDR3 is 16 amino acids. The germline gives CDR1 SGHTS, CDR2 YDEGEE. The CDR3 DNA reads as TGTGCCAGCAGCTGGTCCATGGGGCGGATAGGGGAAAAACTGTTTTTT. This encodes CASSWSMGRIGEKLFF.

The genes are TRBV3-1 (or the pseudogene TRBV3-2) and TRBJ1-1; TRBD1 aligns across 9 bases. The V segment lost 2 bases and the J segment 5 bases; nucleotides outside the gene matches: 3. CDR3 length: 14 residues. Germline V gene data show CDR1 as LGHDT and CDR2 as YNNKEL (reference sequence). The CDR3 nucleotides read TGTGCCAGCAGCCAAACAGGGGGCCGAACTGAAGCTTTCTTT. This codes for CASSQTGGRTEAFF.

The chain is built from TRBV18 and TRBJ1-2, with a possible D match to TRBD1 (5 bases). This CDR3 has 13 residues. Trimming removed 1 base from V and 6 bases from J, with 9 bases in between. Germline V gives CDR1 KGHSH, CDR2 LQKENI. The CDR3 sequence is CASSPQQADGYTF. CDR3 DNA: TGTGCCAGCTCACCACAACAGGCTGATGGCTACACCTTC.

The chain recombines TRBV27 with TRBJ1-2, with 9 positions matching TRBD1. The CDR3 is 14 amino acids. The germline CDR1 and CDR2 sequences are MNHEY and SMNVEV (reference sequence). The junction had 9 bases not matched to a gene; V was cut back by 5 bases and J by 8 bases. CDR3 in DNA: TGTGCCAGCAGTCCATCAAACAGGGGGCGGGGCTACACCTTC. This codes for CASSPSNRGRGYTF.

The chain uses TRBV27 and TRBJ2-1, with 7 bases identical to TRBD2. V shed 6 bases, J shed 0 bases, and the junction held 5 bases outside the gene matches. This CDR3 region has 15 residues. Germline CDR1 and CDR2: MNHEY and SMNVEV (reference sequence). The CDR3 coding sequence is TGTGCCAGCAGCCAAGGCGGGAGCTCCTACAATGAGCAGTTCTTC. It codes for CASSQGGSSYNEQFF.

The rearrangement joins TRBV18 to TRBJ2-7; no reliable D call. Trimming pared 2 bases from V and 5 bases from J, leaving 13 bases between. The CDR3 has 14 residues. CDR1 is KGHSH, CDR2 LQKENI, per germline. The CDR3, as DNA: TGTGCCAGCTCACCAGAGCATCTGGACGACGAGCAGTACTTC. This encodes CASSPEHLDDEQYF.

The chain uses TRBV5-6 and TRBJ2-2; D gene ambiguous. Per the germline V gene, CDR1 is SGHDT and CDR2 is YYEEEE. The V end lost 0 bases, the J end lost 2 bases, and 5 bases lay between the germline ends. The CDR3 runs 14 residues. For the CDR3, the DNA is TGTGCCAGCAGCTTGGCGTCAAACACCGGGGAGCTGTTTTTT. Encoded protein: CASSLASNTGELFF.

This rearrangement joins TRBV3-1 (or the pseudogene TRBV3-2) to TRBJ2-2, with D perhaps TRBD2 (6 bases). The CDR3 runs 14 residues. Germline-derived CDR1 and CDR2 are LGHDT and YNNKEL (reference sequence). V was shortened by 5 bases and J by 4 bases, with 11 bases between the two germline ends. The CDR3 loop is CASSSGTRTGELFF. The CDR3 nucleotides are TGTGCCAGCAGCTCCGGGACTCGCACCGGGGAGCTGTTTTTT.

The DNA of the CDR3 is TGTGCCAGCAGTTTATCGTTTCATAGGCAGGGCTACGAGCAGTACTTC. Translation gives CASSLSFHRQGYEQYF. V usage is TRBV27 and J usage is TRBJ2-7; a possible D gene is TRBD1 (5 bases). Trimming removed 0 bases at V and 3 bases at J, with 15 bases between. The V gene's germline CDR1 is MNHEY and CDR2 SMNVEV (reference sequence). The CDR3 spans 16 residues.

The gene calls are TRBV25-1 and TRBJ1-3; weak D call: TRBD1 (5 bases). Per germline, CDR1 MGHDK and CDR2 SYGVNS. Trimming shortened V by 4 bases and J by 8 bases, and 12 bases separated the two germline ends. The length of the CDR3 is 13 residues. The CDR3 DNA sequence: TGTGCCAGCAGTGGGCGGGGGACTTACACCATATATTTT. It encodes CASSGRGTYTIYF. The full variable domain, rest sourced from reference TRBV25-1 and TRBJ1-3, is EADIYQTPRYLVIGTGKKITLECSQTMGHDKMYWYQQDPGMELHLIHYSYGVNSTEKGDLSSESTVSRIRTEHFPLTLESARPSHTSQYLCASSGRGTYTIYFGEGSWLTVV.

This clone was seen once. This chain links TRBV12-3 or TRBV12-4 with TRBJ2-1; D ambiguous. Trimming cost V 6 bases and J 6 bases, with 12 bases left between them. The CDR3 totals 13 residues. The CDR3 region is CASSMLSSNEQFF. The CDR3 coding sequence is TGTGCCAGCAGCATGCTATCTAGCAATGAGCAGTTCTTC.

CDR3 nucleotides: TGTGCCAGCAGCCGCAAGGGACAGGGATTCTATGGCTACACCTTC. Its translation: CASSRKGQGFYGYTF. This rearrangement joins TRBV3-1 (or the pseudogene TRBV3-2) to TRBJ1-2; 9 bases are shared with TRBD1. The germline CDR1 and CDR2 sequences are LGHDT and YNNKEL (reference sequence). V dropped 4 bases and J dropped 4; count of bases not matched to a gene: 7. CDR3 length: 15 residues.

CDR3 in DNA: TGTGCCAGCAGCAGGGGTGTTTCACAGACCCAGTACTTC. It yields the protein CASSRGVSQTQYF. The chain is built from TRBV6-5 and TRBJ2-5, with D possibly TRBD1 on 6 matching bases. V was pared by 6 bases and J by 6 bases, with 14 bases between. CDR3 length: 13 residues. Looked up from germline, CDR1 is MNHEY and CDR2 is SVGAGI.

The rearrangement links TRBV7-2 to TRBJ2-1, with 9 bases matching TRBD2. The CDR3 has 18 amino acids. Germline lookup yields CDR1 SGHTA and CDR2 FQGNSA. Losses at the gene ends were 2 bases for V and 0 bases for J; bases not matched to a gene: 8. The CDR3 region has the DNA TGTGCCAGCAGCTTACAAGCGGGAGGATCGAGCTCCTACAATGAGCAGTTCTTC. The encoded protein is CASSLQAGGSSSYNEQFF.

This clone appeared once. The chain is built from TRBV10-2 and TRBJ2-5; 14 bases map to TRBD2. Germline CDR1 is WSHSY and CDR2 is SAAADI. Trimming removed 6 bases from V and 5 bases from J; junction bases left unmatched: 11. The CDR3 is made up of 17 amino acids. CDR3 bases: TGCGCCAGCAGATTACCGGGACTAGCGGGAGTAGGGGAGACCCAGTACTTC. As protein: CASRLPGLAGVGETQYF.

The CDR3 region is CSAQGADDQPQHF. CDR3 bases: TGCAGCGCACAGGGGGCAGACGACCAGCCCCAGCATTTT. The rearrangement links TRBV29-1 to TRBJ1-5; 9 nucleotides match TRBD1. J gave up 7 bases and V 7 bases, and 8 bases lay outside the gene matches. The V gene's germline CDR1 is SQVTM and CDR2 ANQGSEA. The length of the CDR3 is 13 residues.

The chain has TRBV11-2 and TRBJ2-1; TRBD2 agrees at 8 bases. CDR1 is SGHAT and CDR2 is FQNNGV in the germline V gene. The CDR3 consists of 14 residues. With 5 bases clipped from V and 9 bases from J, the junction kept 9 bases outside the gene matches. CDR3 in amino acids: CASSRTREGGEQFF. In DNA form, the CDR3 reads TGTGCCAGCAGCCGGACCCGGGAGGGCGGTGAGCAGTTCTTC.

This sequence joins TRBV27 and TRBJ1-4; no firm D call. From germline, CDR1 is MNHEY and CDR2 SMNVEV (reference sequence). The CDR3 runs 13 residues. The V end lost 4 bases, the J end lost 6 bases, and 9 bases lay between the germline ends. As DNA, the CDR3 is TGTGCCAGCAGTTCCCCCCTGGATGAAAAACTGTTTTTT. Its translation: CASSSPLDEKLFF.

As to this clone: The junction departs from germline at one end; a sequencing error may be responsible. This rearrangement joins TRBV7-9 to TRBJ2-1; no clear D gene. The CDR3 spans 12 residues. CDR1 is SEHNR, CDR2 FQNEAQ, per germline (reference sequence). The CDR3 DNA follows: TGTGCCAGCAGCGAGACATCCGGGTCGGGTGTCTTC. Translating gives CASSETSGSGVF.